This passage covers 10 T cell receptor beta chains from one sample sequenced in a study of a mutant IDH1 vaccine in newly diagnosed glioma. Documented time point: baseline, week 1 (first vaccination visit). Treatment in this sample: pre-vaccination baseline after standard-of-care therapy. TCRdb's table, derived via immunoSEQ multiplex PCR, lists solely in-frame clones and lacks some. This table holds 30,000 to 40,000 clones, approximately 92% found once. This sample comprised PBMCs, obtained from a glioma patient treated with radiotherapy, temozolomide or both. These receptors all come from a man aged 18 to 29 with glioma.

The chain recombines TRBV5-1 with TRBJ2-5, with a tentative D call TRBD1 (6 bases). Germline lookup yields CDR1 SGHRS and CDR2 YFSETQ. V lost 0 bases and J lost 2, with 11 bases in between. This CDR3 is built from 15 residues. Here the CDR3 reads CASSLAGQIQETQYF. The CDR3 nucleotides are TGCGCCAGCAGCTTGGCCGGACAGATTCAAGAGACCCAGTACTTC.

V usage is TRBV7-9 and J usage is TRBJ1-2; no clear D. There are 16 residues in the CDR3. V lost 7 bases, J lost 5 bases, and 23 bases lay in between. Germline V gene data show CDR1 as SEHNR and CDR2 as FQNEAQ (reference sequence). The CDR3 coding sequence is TGTGCCAGCACCCCCGTCCGGGTGACTGATTCGTATGGCTACACCTTC. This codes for CASTPVRVTDSYGYTF.

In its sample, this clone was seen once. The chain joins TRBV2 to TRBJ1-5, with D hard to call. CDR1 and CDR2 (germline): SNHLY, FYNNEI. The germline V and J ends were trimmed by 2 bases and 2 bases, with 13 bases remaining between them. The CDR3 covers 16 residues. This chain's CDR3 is CASSERTPWGNQPQHF. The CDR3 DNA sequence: TGTGCCAGCAGTGAAAGGACTCCTTGGGGCAATCAGCCCCAGCATTTT.

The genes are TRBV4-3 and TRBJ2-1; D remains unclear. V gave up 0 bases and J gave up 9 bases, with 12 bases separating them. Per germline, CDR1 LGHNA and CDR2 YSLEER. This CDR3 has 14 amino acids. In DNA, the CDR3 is TGCGCCAGCAGCCAAGACGTTCAAACGGGTGAGCAGTTCTTC. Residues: CASSQDVQTGEQFF.

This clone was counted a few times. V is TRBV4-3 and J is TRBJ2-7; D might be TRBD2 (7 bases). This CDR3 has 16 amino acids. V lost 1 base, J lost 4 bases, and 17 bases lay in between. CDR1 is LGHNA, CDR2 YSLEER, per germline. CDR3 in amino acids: CASSQVYAGALYEQYF. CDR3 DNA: TGCGCCAGCAGCCAAGTTTACGCGGGGGCATTGTACGAGCAGTACTTC.

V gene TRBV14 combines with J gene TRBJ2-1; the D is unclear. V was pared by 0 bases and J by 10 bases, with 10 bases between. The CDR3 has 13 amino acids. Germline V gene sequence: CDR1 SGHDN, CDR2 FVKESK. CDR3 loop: CASSQDRAGEQFF. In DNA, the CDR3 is TGTGCCAGCAGCCAAGACAGAGCTGGGGAGCAGTTCTTC.

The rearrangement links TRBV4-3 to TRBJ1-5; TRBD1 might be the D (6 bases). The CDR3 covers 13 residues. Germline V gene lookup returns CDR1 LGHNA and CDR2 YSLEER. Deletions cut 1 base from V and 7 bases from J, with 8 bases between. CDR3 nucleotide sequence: TGCGCCAGCAGCCAAGTGAGGGGGCAGCCCCAGCATTTT. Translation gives CASSQVRGQPQHF.

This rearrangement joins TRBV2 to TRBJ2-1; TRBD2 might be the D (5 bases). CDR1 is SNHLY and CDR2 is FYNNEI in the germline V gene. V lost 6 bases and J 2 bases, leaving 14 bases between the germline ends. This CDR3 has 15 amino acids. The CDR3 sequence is CASREVRHAYNEQFF. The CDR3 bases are TGTGCCAGCAGGGAGGTGAGGCATGCCTACAATGAGCAGTTCTTC.

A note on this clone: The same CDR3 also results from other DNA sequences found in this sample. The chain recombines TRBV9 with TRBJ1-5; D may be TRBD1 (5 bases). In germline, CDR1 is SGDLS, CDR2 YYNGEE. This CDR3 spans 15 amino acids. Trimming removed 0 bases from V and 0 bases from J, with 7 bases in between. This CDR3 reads CASSVGGLSNQPQHF. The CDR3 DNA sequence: TGTGCCAGCAGCGTAGGGGGCCTTAGCAATCAGCCCCAGCATTTT.

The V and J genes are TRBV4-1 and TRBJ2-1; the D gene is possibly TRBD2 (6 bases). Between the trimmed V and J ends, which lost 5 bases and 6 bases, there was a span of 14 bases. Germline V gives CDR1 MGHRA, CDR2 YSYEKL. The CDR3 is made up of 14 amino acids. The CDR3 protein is CASSGQTSANEQFF. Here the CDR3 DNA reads TGCGCCAGCAGCGGGCAGACTAGTGCCAATGAGCAGTTCTTC.